The 32 T cell receptor beta chains listed next were all sequenced from one sample in a study of blood T cell repertoires in COVID-19. Libraries were prepared by immunoSEQ multiplex PCR; TCRdb keeps only in-frame clonotypes and omits some of them. This table holds around 250,000 clones, 82% found once. The source material was PBMCs or T cells enriched from blood (not recorded which). The receptors derive from a man aged 35-49 years who had recovered from COVID-19.

The chain links TRBV28 to TRBJ1-4, with 9 bases aligning to TRBD1. This CDR3 is built from 15 residues. Germline CDR1 reads MDHEN; CDR2 reads SYDVKM. J lost 6 bases, V lost 5 bases, and 7 bases had no gene match. The CDR3 DNA reads as TGTGCCAGCAGTGAACACGGGACAGGGTATGAAAAACTGTTTTTT. It translates to CASSEHGTGYEKLFF. The variable domain in full, with the rest retrieved from reference TRBV28 and TRBJ1-4, is DVKVTQSSRYLVKRTGEKVFLECVQDMDHENMFWYRQDPGLGLRLIYFSYDVKMKEKGDIPEGYSVSREKKERFSLILESASTNQTSMYLCASSEHGTGYEKLFFGSGTQLSVL.

This chain links TRBV3-1 (or the pseudogene TRBV3-2) with TRBJ2-7; D not certain. The ends were cut back, 5 bases at V and 6 bases at J, with 11 bases in the middle. Germline loops: CDR1 LGHDT, CDR2 YNNKEL (reference sequence). The CDR3 contains 12 residues. The CDR3 region has the DNA TGTGCCAGCAGCGGCGACACCCTCGAGCAGTACTTC. Translation gives CASSGDTLEQYF.

This chain connects TRBV4-1 to TRBJ1-1, with 9 bases identical to TRBD1. V trimming: 5 bases; J trimming: 5 bases; junction bases outside the gene matches: 6. CDR3 length: 14 amino acids. Germline values: CDR1 MGHRA, CDR2 YSYEKL. The CDR3 DNA sequence: TGCGCCAGCAGCTTCCAGGACAGGGGAACTGAAGCTTTCTTT. Its translation is CASSFQDRGTEAFF.

This clone has just a few counts. The rearrangement uses TRBV27 and TRBJ1-6; D is ambiguous. The V and J ends lost 2 bases and 7 bases respectively, with 3 bases between them. Germline CDR1 is MNHEY and CDR2 is SMNVEV (reference sequence). The CDR3 sequence is 12 residues long. The CDR3 is CASSLQNSPLHF. Here the CDR3 DNA reads TGTGCCAGCAGTTTACAGAATTCACCCCTCCACTTT.

A single count supports this clone. This chain links TRBV2 with TRBJ1-1; perhaps TRBD1 as D (6 bases). Per the germline V gene, CDR1 is SNHLY and CDR2 is FYNNEI. The CDR3 is 14 residues long. The V end was cut by 5 bases, the J end by 10 bases, with 20 bases between. The CDR3 spells CASSQTGRIVVAFF. CDR3 bases: TGTGCCAGCAGTCAGACAGGAAGGATTGTCGTAGCTTTCTTT. The whole variable domain, filled in from reference TRBV2 and TRBJ1-1, reads EPEVTQTPSHQVTQMGQEVILRCVPISNHLYFYWYRQILGQKVEFLVSFYNNEISEKSEIFDDQFSVERPDGSNFTLKIRSTKLEDSAMYFCASSQTGRIVVAFFGQGTRLTVV.

The rearrangement links TRBV15 to TRBJ2-1; D unclear. The germline V and J ends were trimmed by 3 bases and 0 bases, with 9 bases remaining between them. The germline V gene encodes CDR1 LNHNV and CDR2 YYDKDF (reference sequence). The CDR3 covers 15 residues. The CDR3 DNA sequence: TGTGCCACCAGCAGGCCCTTCGGCTCCTACAATGAGCAGTTCTTC. Protein sequence: CATSRPFGSYNEQFF.

The chain recombines TRBV4-3 with TRBJ1-2; the match to TRBD1 covers 8 bases. CDR3 size: 18 residues. Germline V CDR1 and CDR2: LGHNA, YSLEER. V lost 1 base and J lost 5; bases outside the gene matches: 15. The CDR3 sequence is CASSQGAVRTGPGYGYTF. CDR3 nucleotide sequence: TGCGCCAGCAGCCAAGGGGCAGTCCGGACAGGGCCAGGGTATGGCTACACCTTC.

V and J are TRBV27 and TRBJ2-7; D may be TRBD1 (7 bases). The CDR3 has 15 amino acids. Germline-derived CDR1 and CDR2 are MNHEY and SMNVEV (reference sequence). With 11 bases removed from V and 2 bases from J, the gap between germline ends came to 22 bases. Here the CDR3 reads CASSQGGAGTYEQYF. For the CDR3, the DNA is TGTGCCTCCTCCCAGGGGGGCGCAGGGACCTACGAGCAGTACTTC.

The chain couples TRBV20-1 to TRBJ2-1; 7 bases align to TRBD2. The germline V gene encodes CDR1 DFQATT and CDR2 SNEGSKA (reference sequence). The CDR3 is 11 residues long. The V segment lost 6 bases and the J segment 12 bases; nucleotides outside the gene matches: 8. CDR3: CSAVGRDLQFF. The CDR3 region has the DNA TGCAGTGCAGTGGGGAGGGATCTGCAGTTCTTC.

The chain couples TRBV30 to TRBJ1-5; 9 bases are shared with TRBD1. Germline loops: CDR1 GTSNPN, CDR2 SVGIG (reference sequence). V lost 2 bases, J lost 7 bases, and 3 bases stayed unmatched. This CDR3 spans 13 amino acids. The CDR3, as DNA: TGTGCCTGGAGTAGGGACAGGGACCAGCCCCAGCATTTT. Protein product: CAWSRDRDQPQHF.

The V call is TRBV11-3, the J call TRBJ2-1; 9 bases match TRBD2. V dropped 1 base and J dropped 5; count of bases not matched to a gene: 6. The CDR3 totals 16 residues. Germline V gene lookup returns CDR1 SGHNT and CDR2 YENEEA. Here the CDR3 DNA reads TGTGCCAGCAGCTTAGGGGGTAGCGGGGGCCACAATGAGCAGTTCTTC. Its translation is CASSLGGSGGHNEQFF.

The chain recombines TRBV6-2 or TRBV6-3 with TRBJ1-2; possible D gene TRBD1, 6 bases. CDR1 MNHEY and CDR2 SVGEGT come from the germline V gene. The CDR3 spans 14 residues. Trimming stripped 2 bases from V and 3 bases from J, with 10 bases between. CDR3 DNA sequence: TGTGCCAGCAGTTACGGGGGGGGCTACTATGGCTACACCTTC. Amino acid sequence: CASSYGGGYYGYTF.

This clone came up a few times. The junction shows a germline mismatch at one end, possibly a read error. The V and J genes are TRBV10-3 and TRBJ2-7; D remains ambiguous. This CDR3 comprises 10 residues. From germline, CDR1 is ENHRY and CDR2 SYGVKD. The CDR3 DNA reads as TGTGCCATCAGTGAGTCGTGGCTGATCTTC. Translating gives CAISESWLIF.

The V call is TRBV7-3, the J call TRBJ2-1; 7 bases align to TRBD1. The CDR3 sequence is 15 residues long. In germline, CDR1 is SGHTA, CDR2 FQGTGA. Trimming at V came to 5 bases and at J to 8 bases, leaving 12 bases not matched to a gene. The CDR3 is CASSHRGWIHDEQFF. DNA of the CDR3: TGTGCCAGCAGCCACAGGGGTTGGATACACGATGAGCAGTTCTTC.

V gene TRBV10-3 combines with J gene TRBJ2-5; a weak D match, TRBD2 (6 bases). The CDR3 is made up of 16 amino acids. Germline CDR1 reads ENHRY; CDR2 reads SYGVKD. The V end was cut by 3 bases, the J end by 0 bases, with 14 bases between. The CDR3 reads CAISDSLAEYQETQYF. The CDR3 DNA reads TGTGCCATCAGTGATTCGTTAGCGGAGTACCAAGAGACCCAGTACTTC.

The rearrangement links TRBV30 to TRBJ2-1; a weak D match, TRBD1 (5 bases). CDR1 and CDR2 (germline): GTSNPN, SVGIG (reference sequence). The CDR3 is 15 residues long. V was cut by 8 bases and J by 10 bases, with 27 bases left in between. The CDR3 sequence: CAGGYGTHPAGEQFF. CDR3 DNA: TGTGCCGGTGGCTACGGAACACACCCCGCAGGGGAGCAGTTCTTC.

This chain links TRBV28 with TRBJ1-5; D is possibly TRBD1 (6 bases). The CDR3 loop spans 14 amino acids. V was trimmed by 6 bases and J by 6 bases, leaving 15 bases between them. Germline values: CDR1 MDHEN, CDR2 SYDVKM. DNA of the CDR3: TGTGCCAGCAGCCAAGGGGGAGGGAGTCAGCCCCAGCATTTT. Its protein is CASSQGGGSQPQHF.

The chain joins TRBV4-1 to TRBJ2-1; D might be TRBD2 (6 bases). CDR1 is MGHRA, CDR2 YSYEKL, per germline. This CDR3 comprises 16 residues. V was trimmed by 4 bases and J by 5 bases, leaving 18 bases between them. The DNA for the CDR3 is TGCGCCAGCAGCCGGGGCGTGGCTAGCGCGCACAATGAGCAGTTCTTC. It codes for CASSRGVASAHNEQFF.

This clone was counted only a few times. J is TRBJ2-1 and V is TRBV27; 8 bases line up with TRBD2. Unmatched junction bases numbered 12, after V lost 6 bases and J lost 5 bases. The CDR3 is 16 residues long. Germline V gene lookup returns CDR1 MNHEY and CDR2 SMNVEV (reference sequence). CDR3 in DNA: TGTGCCAGCAGCCTTTCGGTGGTAGCGGGGAACAATGAGCAGTTCTTC. It yields the protein CASSLSVVAGNNEQFF.

The V call is TRBV5-1, the J call TRBJ2-3, with D possibly matching TRBD2 (6 bases). This CDR3 comprises 15 residues. Germline CDR1 and CDR2: SGHRS and YFSETQ. Trimming took 3 bases from V and 3 from J, leaving 14 bases between them. CDR3 DNA sequence: TGCGCCAGCAGCTCGGACGGGAGAAGTACAGATACGCAGTATTTT. Residues: CASSSDGRSTDTQYF.

The count of this clone is one. The chain recombines TRBV2 with TRBJ2-7, with a possible D match to TRBD1 (5 bases). The CDR3 contains 13 residues. Germline V gene lookup returns CDR1 SNHLY and CDR2 FYNNEI. Deletions cut 7 bases from V and 2 bases from J, with 12 bases between. DNA for the CDR3: TGTGCCAGCACTACCCAAGGGGCCTACGAGCAGTACTTC. It translates to CASTTQGAYEQYF.

The V call is TRBV5-1, the J call TRBJ1-1, with unresolved D. V lost 3 bases to trimming and J lost 5 bases, with 23 bases between them. There are 17 residues in the CDR3. Germline lookup yields CDR1 SGHRS and CDR2 YFSETQ. This CDR3 is CASSSRTGSTIRTEAFF. The CDR3 DNA sequence: TGCGCCAGCAGCTCCAGGACCGGGAGCACCATACGGACTGAAGCTTTCTTT. Filled out from reference TRBV5-1 and TRBJ1-1, the complete variable domain reads KAGVTQTPRYLIKTRGQQVTLSCSPISGHRSVSWYQQTPGQGLQFLFEYFSETQRNKGNFPGRFSGRQFSNSRSEMNVSTLELGDSALYLCASSSRTGSTIRTEAFFGQGTRLTVV.

The DNA of the CDR3 is TGTGCCAGCAGTCATACAGGATCGAATCAGCCCCAGCATTTT. It specifies CASSHTGSNQPQHF. J is TRBJ1-5 and V is TRBV7-9, with D possibly TRBD1 on 5 matching bases. The CDR3 has 14 amino acids. V lost 6 bases and J lost 4, with 13 bases in between. Germline lookup yields CDR1 SEHNR and CDR2 FQNEAQ (reference sequence).

This rearrangement joins TRBV11-1 to TRBJ2-7, with D unresolved. V dropped 5 bases and J dropped 2 bases, with 10 bases sitting between them. The CDR3 length is 13 residues. Germline V gene data show CDR1 as SGHAT and CDR2 as FQDESV (reference sequence). As DNA, the CDR3 is TGTGCCAGCAGCCCCTCTCCCCCCTACGAGCAGTACTTC. Amino acid sequence: CASSPSPPYEQYF. Drawing the rest from reference TRBV11-1 and TRBJ2-7, the complete variable domain is EAEVAQSPRYKITEKSQAVAFWCDPISGHATLYWYRQILGQGPELLVQFQDESVVDDSQLPKDRFSAERLKGVDSTLKIQPAELGDSAMYLCASSPSPPYEQYFGPGTRLTVT.

V and J are TRBV12-3 or TRBV12-4 and TRBJ2-1, with a weak D call TRBD1 (6 bases). There are 13 residues in the CDR3. With 3 bases removed from V and 9 bases from J, the gap between germline ends came to 12 bases. This chain's CDR3 is CASSFPGASEQFF. DNA of the CDR3: TGTGCCAGCAGTTTTCCAGGGGCGAGTGAGCAGTTCTTC.

The rearrangement links TRBV29-1 to TRBJ1-2; 8 nucleotides align to TRBD1. Germline lookup yields CDR1 SQVTM and CDR2 ANQGSEA. V dropped 7 bases and J dropped 8; count of bases not matched to a gene: 6. CDR3 length: 11 residues. CDR3 coding DNA: TGCAGCGCCGGACAGGGTACCGGCTACACCTTC. Encoded protein: CSAGQGTGYTF.

The chain recombines TRBV6-5 with TRBJ1-1; the D gene is possibly TRBD1 (5 bases). This CDR3 has 16 amino acids. CDR1 and CDR2 from the germline V gene are MNHEY and SVGAGI. Trimming took 4 bases from V and 0 from J, leaving 15 bases between them. CDR3 residues: CASSSRGGRMNTEAFF. Written as DNA, the CDR3 is TGTGCCAGCAGTTCCCGGGGGGGGAGGATGAACACTGAAGCTTTCTTT.

The V and J genes are TRBV21-1 and TRBJ1-3; the tabulated D call, TRBD1, remains unverified against the DNA. TRBV21-1 is described as a pseudogene. CDR3 length equals 18 residues. The CDR3 here is CASSKVWQVPCSGNTIYF. DNA of the CDR3: TGTGCCAGCAGCAAAGTTTGGCAGGTTCCCTGCTCTGGAAACACCATATATTTT.

This clone was picked up a small number of times. In DNA form, the CDR3 reads TGTGCCAGCAGCCAGGACAGGGGGTATCAGCCCCAGCATTTT. Its protein is CASSQDRGYQPQHF. The V gene is TRBV7-2, the J gene TRBJ1-5, with 10 bases identical to TRBD1. Germline V gene sequence: CDR1 SGHTA, CDR2 FQGNSA. The CDR3 consists of 14 residues. With V trimmed by 5 bases and J by 5 bases, 3 bases remained unmatched.

This clone is a singleton in its sample. The sample carries other DNA sequences with the same CDR3. The rearrangement links TRBV4-1 to TRBJ1-6; 7 nucleotides align to TRBD1. Germline CDR1 and CDR2: MGHRA and YSYEKL. V was clipped by 4 bases and J by 1 base; unmatched bases: 4. The CDR3 runs to 16 residues. CDR3 nucleotide sequence: TGCGCCAGCAGCCTAGGGGGCGAGTCCTATAATTCACCCCTCCACTTT. Translated, it gives CASSLGGESYNSPLHF.

This clone was seen many times. The chain carries TRBV12-3 or TRBV12-4 and TRBJ1-2; no clear D gene. The CDR3 runs 12 residues. V lost 5 bases and J 5 bases, leaving 9 bases between the germline ends. The CDR3, as DNA: TGTGCCAGCAGTGTCTACAGTTATGGCTACACCTTC. This sequence encodes CASSVYSYGYTF.

This clone is a singleton in its sample. J is TRBJ1-2 and V is TRBV4-2, with D possibly matching TRBD1 (5 bases). Germline V lookup: CDR1 LGHNA, CDR2 YNFKEQ. Between the trimmed V and J ends, which lost 0 bases and 2 bases, there was a span of 10 bases. This CDR3 comprises 15 residues. For the CDR3, the DNA is TGTGCCAGCAGCCAAGATGTTAGACAGAACTATGGCTACACCTTC. Its translation is CASSQDVRQNYGYTF.